This T cell receptor (beta chain) emerged from a study of blood T cell repertoires in COVID-19 (dated by TCRdb to between 2020 and 2021). Broadly, across the study: Samples covering the acute and convalescent phases of COVID-19 were provided by collaborators in the United States, Italy and Spain. The material from the prospective study consisted of cDNA or gDNA derived from T cells, B-cell-depleted T cells, or PBMCs. The dataset comprised deeply sampled blood TCRbeta repertoires from subjects exposed to, actively infected with, or recovered from COVID-19. A freely available public database, intended as a resource for researchers studying the immune response to SARS-CoV-2, is where the repertoires were released. Samples were obtained from the ongoing ImmuneRACE study (first 160 participants) and from about 1,300 subjects provided by 6 global collaborators. A de-identified subject ID, COVID-19 status, age in years and sex were almost always included in the sample metadata. Where available, HLA class I and class II types were taken from metadata supplied by the sample provider and were not determined by assay-based typing.

TCRbeta CDR3 regions were amplified from genomic DNA using the immunoSEQ Assay, a bias-controlled multiplex PCR. The published analysis was carried out like this. Within the assay, amplification of reference gene primers was used to estimate how many nucleated cells each sample contained. Sequence reads were collapsed and filtered to measure the absolute abundance of every unique TCRbeta CDR3 rearrangement. For each sample, productive Simpson clonality was calculated as the square root of Simpson's diversity index over productive rearrangements. This is the immuneACCESS table as TCRdb keeps it, with only in-frame sequences that have V and J called. A part of the clones is gone; compared with another copy, unresolved V genes explain less than half, and the rest is unexplained. The DNA gave D and trimming, while V, J and clone size come from that table. Counted in this sample were approximately 250,000 clones; roughly four fifths of them appeared once. The top ten hold less than 4.5% of the sample.

Study-wide conclusions, independent of this receptor: The amount of clinical and demographic metadata varied by source and participant and was provided uncurated.

Collaborating institutions collected whole blood in K2EDTA tubes following their own protocols. For TCRbeta analysis, collaborators shipped samples as frozen whole blood, isolated PBMCs, or DNA extracted from either of those sample types. A remark on this clone: It lacks a known antigen. No base-level quality is on record; no much larger clone is a single base apart.

What was sequenced was peripheral blood. This TCR was recovered from a man in his forties or fifties with acute or convalescent COVID-19.

The CDR3 protein: CASSTTGLLNTEAFF. Read as DNA, the sequence is TGTGCCAGCAGTACCACGGGACTCTTGAACACTGAAGCTTTCTTT. Recombination joined TRBV28 with TRBJ1-1; a tentative D match to TRBD1 spans 5 bases. CDR1 MDHEN and CDR2 SYDVKM are derived from the germline V gene. Inclusive of the bounding cysteine and phenylalanine, the CDR3 is 15 residues long. Only the CDR3 DNA stays, 45 bases, in frame from base 1. The V and J ends are trimmed by 5 bases and 0 bases, leaving 13 bases between them.